These T cell receptor beta chains were read from a single sample in a study of neurological immune-mediated disorders. TCRdb fed the 5' RACE reads into MiXCR, producing one record per CDR3 protein. The sample lists fewer than 90,000 distinct CDR3 sequences, more than 8.5% occurring once. Sequencing input: PBMCs. Every receptor here comes from a man aged 25-40 years in good health. The CDR3 runs from the conserved cysteine through the conserved F or W. A D gene is named only where the DNA matches it firmly. Only some rows state a clone size, as once, few, many or a class for expanded clones.

.,TRBJ2-1,.,TRBV7-3,TGTGCCAGCAGCTCACAGGAAAGCCGCAGTGAGCAGTTCTTC,CASSSQESRSEQFF
.,TRBJ1-6,few,TRBV28,TGTGCCAGCAGACCCCGAATTTCACCCCTCCACTTT,CASRPRISPLHF
TRBD2,TRBJ2-2,many,TRBV29-1,TGCAGCGTTGTCGGGGGGGGGAACACCGGGGAGCTGTTTTTT,CSVVGGGNTGELFF
.,TRBJ1-5,many,TRBV20-1,TGCAGTGCTCCTAGGGGGTACAATCAGCCCCAGCATTTT,CSAPRGYNQPQHF
.,TRBJ1-2,many,TRBV2,TGTGCCAGCAGTAAACTTCGGAGTGACTATGGCTACACCTTC,CASSKLRSDYGYTF
.,TRBJ2-6,many,TRBV6-6,TGTGCCAGCAGTTCCTTCAGCTCCTCTGGGGCCAACGTCCTGACTTTC,CASSSFSSSGANVLTF
TRBD1,TRBJ1-5,many,TRBV27,TGTGCCAGCAGTTCGATGACAGGGAATCAGCCCCAGCATTTT,CASSSMTGNQPQHF
TRBD1,TRBJ2-3,many,TRBV29-1,TGCAGCGTCCCTCGATCAGGGGGCGGCGCGGATACGCAGTATTTT,CSVPRSGGGADTQYF
TRBD2,TRBJ2-3,many,TRBV28,TGTGCCAGCATCGGGGGGGAGGGCCAAGGAGATACGCAGTATTTT,CASIGGEGQGDTQYF
.,TRBJ2-7,many,TRBV7-2,TGTGCCAGCAGCTTAGCTGAGACACGGGCCGAGCAGTACTTC,CASSLAETRAEQYF
.,TRBJ2-2,many,TRBV5-1,TGCGCCAGCAGCACGGGACAACCGAACACCGGGGAGCTGTTTTTT,CASSTGQPNTGELFF
.,TRBJ2-5,many,TRBV29-1,TGCAGCGGGAAGGATCTCGCCGAGACCCAGTACTTC,CSGKDLAETQYF
.,TRBJ1-2,.,TRBV5-6,TGTGCCAGCAGCGCGTTGGATGGCTACACCTTC,CASSALDGYTF
.,TRBJ1-5,many,TRBV6-1,TGTGCCAGCAGTGAAGTTGACGGAGACAATCAGCCCCAGCATTTT,CASSEVDGDNQPQHF
TRBD1,TRBJ2-7,many,TRBV5-1,TGCGCCAGCAGCTTGGGACAGGGCCCCTACGAGCAGTACTTC,CASSLGQGPYEQYF
.,TRBJ2-1,many,TRBV20-1,TGCAGTGCCACGGGGGCGGGACAGCTCCTAAGCCTCTACAATGAGCAGTTCTTC,CSATGAGQLLSLYNEQFF
.,TRBJ2-3,many,TRBV9,TGTGCCAGCAGCCTTCAAGGGGGAAGCACAGATACGCAGTATTTT,CASSLQGGSTDTQYF
.,TRBJ2-4,few,TRBV11-2,TGTGCCAGCAGCTCGCCCAGAGGGACCAAAAACATTCAGTACTTC,CASSSPRGTKNIQYF
.,TRBJ1-6,many,TRBV12-3/TRBV12-4,TGTGCCAGCAGTAACTTCCTTGCGGGGTCAAATTCACCCCTCCACTTT,CASSNFLAGSNSPLHF
TRBD2,TRBJ2-3,.,TRBV7-8,TGTGCCAGCAGCTTTAGCGGGACGGCAGATACGCAGTATTTT,CASSFSGTADTQYF